The clone carrying this T cell receptor beta chain was detected a few times. Its cognate antigen is unknown. Each CDR3 protein gets one entry after TCRdb re-called the RACE reads with MiXCR. The sample has 190,000 or so distinct CDR3 sequences; about 25% are singletons. Sample time point: patch test 3, about 24 weeks after DPC sensitization. Noted treatment: therapeutic diphenylcyclopropenone sensitization with weekly scalp DPC. The entry originates in a study of human T cells and chemical hapten exposure. General study findings and limits: Controls formed significantly fewer large CDR3 similarity clusters than expanded TCRs did.

This sequence was found in a woman aged 40 to 50 with alopecia areata. Some clones in this sample may be carry-over from other donors' samples. The specimen was whole blood, collected in connection with sensitization to the hapten diphenylcyclopropenone (DPC).

The CDR3 here is CASSGTSGSSYEQYF. The DNA of the CDR3 is TGCGCCAGCAGCGGAACTAGCGGTAGCTCCTACGAGCAGTACTTC. This chain connects TRBV5-1 to TRBJ2-7; 8 bases align to TRBD2. The CDR3 length is 15 residues. Germline values: CDR1 SGHRS, CDR2 YFSETQ. Trimming removed 4 bases from V and 0 bases from J; junction bases left unmatched: 6.